The T cell receptor (beta chain) described here comes from a study of blood T cells in healthy people across ages. Study findings and constraints: Estimates of total diversity, which came from one million sequenced T cells, were considered to be underestimates.

Extracted total RNA amounted to at least 5.5 micrograms for each sample. It was with a sample-barcoded 5' primer and a J-beta primer mix that a second PCR of about 7 to 12 cycles was run. TCRdb independently ran MiXCR on the 5' RACE reads; one entry per CDR3 protein. Of 1.5 million to 1.8 million distinct CDR3 sequences in the sample, around 40% were seen once. As regards this clonotype: Its antigen remains unidentified.

The V gene lost 5 bases and the J gene lost 1 base, with 15 bases spanning the gap. The germline gives CDR1 SGHVS, CDR2 FNYEAQ. This CDR3 comprises 16 residues. The V call is TRBV7-6, the J call TRBJ2-1; TRBD2 is a possible D gene (6 bases). Sequenced input: blood. The sequence came from a woman aged 18-29 years in good health. CDR3 DNA sequence: TGTGCCAGCAGCCAAATCGGGACTCAATCCTACAATGAGCAGTTCTTC. Its protein product is CASSQIGTQSYNEQFF. Variable domain in full (rest from reference TRBV7-6 and TRBJ2-1): GAGVSQSPRYKVTKRGQDVALRCDPISGHVSLYWYRQALGQGPEFLTYFNYEAQQDKSGLPNDRFSAERPEGSISTLTIQRTEQRDSAMYRCASSQIGTQSYNEQFFGPGTRLTVL.